This TCR beta chain was identified in a study of CD8 T cells in ankylosing spondylitis. The CDR3 runs to 15 residues. Germline assignment: CDR1 ENHRY and CDR2 SYGVKD. The V end was cut by 7 bases, the J end by 5 bases, with 20 bases between. General study results and limits: Researchers report that disease-linked clones proved CD8+ and relatively rare in peripheral blood.

5'-RACE, quantitative and with molecular barcodes, yielded the TCR beta libraries. MiXCR was run by TCRdb on the 5' RACE reads, yielding one entry per CDR3 protein. The table records 150,000 or so distinct CDR3 sequences, 11% of them present only once. The table lists this clonotype with a few counts. Its specificity is not known. The source material was blood, either unsorted or a sorted T cell fraction (not recorded which). The chain carries TRBV10-3 and TRBJ1-1; D gene ambiguous. This clonotype was sampled from a male donor with ankylosing spondylitis or in good health (not recorded which). The CDR3 here is CAITYAFMDQTEAFF. CDR3 nucleotides: TGTGCCATCACCTACGCTTTTATGGACCAGACTGAAGCTTTCTTT.